These 3 T cell receptor beta chains came from one sample sequenced in a study of blood T cell repertoires in COVID-19. Profiling relied on immunoSEQ multiplex PCR, and the TCRdb table lists in-frame clones only, not all of them. This table holds about 56,000 clones, approximately 88% found once. Sequenced: peripheral blood. Source of these receptors: a man between 60 and 75 years old with COVID-19, enrolled during active disease.

The chain combines TRBV9 with TRBJ2-3; 13 positions match TRBD2. The length of the CDR3 is 16 residues. Germline V lookup: CDR1 SGDLS, CDR2 YYNGEE. The V segment lost 3 bases and the J segment 4 bases; nucleotides outside the gene matches: 5. Here the CDR3 reads CASSDQTSGRSDTQYF. The CDR3 nucleotides are TGTGCCAGCAGCGACCAGACTAGCGGGAGGTCAGATACGCAGTATTTT.

The gene calls are TRBV6-5 and TRBJ1-3, with no clear D. The ends were cut back, 1 base at V and 0 bases at J, with 7 bases in the middle. This CDR3 is built from 15 residues. Looked up from germline, CDR1 is MNHEY and CDR2 is SVGAGI. The CDR3 is CASSYFGDSGNTIYF. CDR3 sequence (DNA): TGTGCCAGCAGTTACTTCGGAGACTCTGGAAACACCATATATTTT.

J is TRBJ1-5 and V is TRBV24-1, with D unresolved. Germline V CDR1 and CDR2: KGHDR, SFDVKD. V lost 3 bases and J 4 bases, leaving 3 bases between the germline ends. The length of the CDR3 is 12 residues. The CDR3 loop reads CATSDPNQPQHF. The CDR3 DNA reads as TGTGCCACCAGTGATCCGAATCAGCCCCAGCATTTT.